The 17 T cell receptor beta chains below come from one sample, sequenced in a study of cytomegalovirus exposure and HLA in healthy donors. 13 Jbeta primers and 60 Vbeta primers were used for the PCR. Clones were read by immunoSEQ multiplex PCR, and TCRdb kept only the in-frame ones, dropping some. The listing contains 100,000 or so clones. Sequencing was done on a sample of PBMCs. The source is a woman in her thirties in good health and CMV-seronegative.

This chain uses TRBV28 with TRBJ1-5, with 9 positions matching TRBD1. This CDR3 spans 15 amino acids. J was trimmed by 7 bases and V by 2 bases; bases with no gene match: 6. Germline V gives CDR1 MDHEN, CDR2 SYDVKM. The CDR3 sequence is CASSLGTGRIQPQHF. The CDR3 region has the DNA TGTGCCAGCAGTTTAGGGACAGGGAGGATCCAGCCCCAGCATTTT.

The chain couples TRBV6-6 to TRBJ2-5, with 7 bases that match TRBD2. CDR3 length: 13 residues. After removal of 7 bases from V and 5 bases from J, the junction contained 7 bases not matched to a gene. Germline V gene lookup returns CDR1 MNHNY and CDR2 SVGAGI (reference sequence). In DNA form, the CDR3 reads TGTGCCAGCAATCTGCGGGGAGGGGAGACCCAGTACTTC. As protein: CASNLRGGETQYF.

This rearrangement joins TRBV5-8 to TRBJ1-1; TRBD1 aligns across 10 bases. Trimming removed 5 bases from V and 2 bases from J; junction bases left unmatched: 9. CDR1 and CDR2 from the germline V gene are SGHTS and YDEGEE. The CDR3 extends over 16 amino acids. This chain's CDR3 is CASRSRDRGLNTEAFF. The CDR3 DNA sequence: TGTGCCAGCAGGAGCCGGGACAGGGGTTTAAACACTGAAGCTTTCTTT.

The gene calls are TRBV19 and TRBJ2-7; possibly TRBD1 for D (5 bases). In germline, CDR1 is LNHDA, CDR2 SQIVND (reference sequence). V lost 3 bases, J lost 3 bases, and 12 bases lay in between. The length of the CDR3 is 14 residues. In nucleotides, the CDR3 is TGTGCCAGTAGTATCCCAGGGCTTGTCTACGAGCAGTACTTC. This gives the protein CASSIPGLVYEQYF. Full variable domain (remainder filled in from reference TRBV19 and TRBJ2-7): DGGITQSPKYLFRKEGQNVTLSCEQNLNHDAMYWYRQDPGQGLRLIYYSQIVNDFQKGDIAEGYSVSREKKESFPLTVTSAQKNPTAFYLCASSIPGLVYEQYFGPGTRLTVT.

This sequence joins TRBV7-2 and TRBJ2-5; 9 bases map to TRBD1. The J call could be wrong; TRBJ2-7 is a better fit for the DNA end. CDR3 length equals 14 residues. The germline V gene encodes CDR1 SGHTA and CDR2 FQGNSA. CDR3 sequence reads: CASSSTGGAYEQYF. The CDR3 bases are TGTGCCAGCAGCTCAACAGGGGGCGCCTACGAGCAGTACTTC.

The chain couples TRBV2 to TRBJ2-1; 12 bases align to TRBD1. V trimming: 6 bases; J trimming: 2 bases; junction bases outside the gene matches: 5. The germline CDR1 and CDR2 sequences are SNHLY and FYNNEI. The CDR3 is 16 residues long. CDR3 DNA sequence: TGTGCCAGCAGCTCCGGGACAGGGGGCGCCTACAATGAGCAGTTCTTC. It codes for CASSSGTGGAYNEQFF.

This chain links TRBV13 with TRBJ1-5; 8 bases line up with TRBD1. The length of the CDR3 is 13 residues. CDR1 is PRHDT and CDR2 is FYEKMQ in the germline V gene (reference sequence). After removal of 4 bases from V and 10 bases from J, the junction contained 6 bases not matched to a gene. The CDR3 DNA sequence: TGTGCCAGCAGCTCGACAGGGGATGGACCCCAGCATTTT. Amino acid sequence: CASSSTGDGPQHF.

The rearrangement joins TRBV10-3 to TRBJ2-7; 9 nucleotides agree with TRBD2. V lost 3 bases, J lost 2 bases, and 8 bases stayed unmatched. CDR1 and CDR2 from the germline V gene are ENHRY and SYGVKD. The CDR3 runs 16 residues. The DNA of the CDR3 is TGTGCCATCAGTGAAGGTAGTCTAGCGGGACCCTACGAGCAGTACTTC. This sequence encodes CAISEGSLAGPYEQYF.

V and J are TRBV7-9 and TRBJ1-5, with a weak D call TRBD1 (6 bases). CDR3 length equals 16 residues. Germline V CDR1 and CDR2: SEHNR, FQNEAQ (reference sequence). V lost 1 base to trimming and J lost 0 bases, with 10 bases between them. CDR3 in amino acids: CASSLGGRISNQPQHF. In DNA form, the CDR3 reads TGTGCCAGCAGCTTAGGGGGGCGGATTAGCAATCAGCCCCAGCATTTT.

This chain links TRBV29-1 with TRBJ2-7; TRBD2 is a possible D gene (6 bases). This CDR3 comprises 15 residues. The V end was cut by 4 bases, the J end by 3 bases, with 19 bases between. Germline V lookup: CDR1 SQVTM, CDR2 ANQGSEA. This chain's CDR3 is CSVVHRDSFNYEQYF. The CDR3 region has the DNA TGCAGCGTTGTCCACCGGGACTCCTTTAACTACGAGCAGTACTTC.

This chain links TRBV6-1 with TRBJ2-1; the D gene is possibly TRBD2 (5 bases). V was cut by 2 bases and J by 1 base, with 15 bases left in between. The CDR3 loop spans 17 amino acids. CDR1 and CDR2 (germline): MNHNS, SASEGT. CDR3: CASSELGSVRSYNEQFF. The CDR3 coding sequence is TGTGCCAGCAGTGAATTGGGTAGCGTCCGATCCTACAATGAGCAGTTCTTC.

The rearrangement joins TRBV30 to TRBJ1-1; a possible D gene is TRBD1 (6 bases). V was shortened by 8 bases and J by 6 bases, with 13 bases between the two germline ends. The CDR3 length is 11 residues. CDR1 and CDR2 from the germline V gene are GTSNPN and SVGIG (reference sequence). The CDR3 DNA is TGTGCCCAGGACAGTGGGCCTGAAGCTTTCTTT. Translating it yields CAQDSGPEAFF.

The chain combines TRBV5-1 with TRBJ2-1; 9 positions match TRBD2. V lost 0 bases to trimming and J lost 0 bases; unmatched junction nucleotides: 1. Germline V CDR1 and CDR2: SGHRS, YFSETQ. The CDR3 spans 16 residues. CDR3 sequence reads: CASSLERGASYNEQFF. The CDR3 DNA reads TGCGCCAGCAGCTTGGAGCGGGGGGCCTCCTACAATGAGCAGTTCTTC.

V gene TRBV5-1 combines with J gene TRBJ2-3; 8 nucleotides agree with TRBD1. The CDR3 runs to 15 residues. V lost 5 bases, J lost 4 bases, and 9 bases stayed unmatched. Germline V gene lookup returns CDR1 SGHRS and CDR2 YFSETQ. CDR3: CASSVTGDRADTQYF. The CDR3, as DNA: TGCGCCAGCAGTGTGACAGGGGATCGGGCAGATACGCAGTATTTT. The full variable domain, rest sourced from reference TRBV5-1 and TRBJ2-3, is KAGVTQTPRYLIKTRGQQVTLSCSPISGHRSVSWYQQTPGQGLQFLFEYFSETQRNKGNFPGRFSGRQFSNSRSEMNVSTLELGDSALYLCASSVTGDRADTQYFGPGTRLTVL.

About this clone itself: The junction does not match germline at one end; this may be a read error. The chain links TRBV19 to TRBJ2-3; 7 bases are a match to TRBD2. Germline V lookup: CDR1 LNHDA, CDR2 SQIVND (reference sequence). The CDR3 has 15 residues. Written as DNA, the CDR3 is TGTGCCAGTAGTTCCCCTTTGCGGGAGAGAGATATGCAGTATTTT. Its translation is CASSSPLRERDMQYF.

V and J are TRBV10-1 and TRBJ2-7; 10 bases are a match to TRBD2. V lost 6 bases, J lost 6 bases, and 5 bases stayed unmatched. Looked up from germline, CDR1 is WNHNN and CDR2 is SYGVQD (reference sequence). The CDR3 is 13 amino acids. The CDR3 region is CASSEREGREQYF. Here the CDR3 DNA reads TGCGCCAGCAGCGAGCGGGAGGGCCGCGAGCAGTACTTC.

The chain has TRBV7-2 and TRBJ1-2; TRBD1 aligns across 7 bases. The CDR3 is 14 amino acids. Per the germline V gene, CDR1 is SGHTA and CDR2 is FQGNSA. After removal of 5 bases from V and 5 bases from J, the junction contained 8 bases not matched to a gene. The CDR3 DNA follows: TGTGCCAGCAGCCGGAGGACAGGTTATTATGGCTACACCTTC. Amino acid sequence: CASSRRTGYYGYTF.